Following are 14 T cell receptor beta chains from one sample sequenced in a study of shared clonotypes between healthy human individuals. As defined, naive CD8 cells were CD45RO-negative and positively selected for CCR7, with terminally differentiated effector memory CD45RA+ cells excluded. The table came from immunoSEQ multiplex PCR; TCRdb's copy has only in-frame clones and leaves some out. Altogether about 2.1 million clones are present, approximately 94% being singletons, with the ten largest covering more than 1.5%. Sequenced: naive CD8+ T cells from PBMCs. The receptors here all came from a man between 18 and 29 years old in good health. Some clones in this sample may be carry-over from other donors' samples.

This chain's CDR3 is CATSSRAGLAAGELFF. Written as DNA, the CDR3 is TGTGCCACCAGCAGCAGAGCGGGGCTGGCGGCCGGGGAGCTGTTTTTT. The chain has TRBV15 and TRBJ2-2; 7 nucleotides align to TRBD2. CDR1 is LNHNV, CDR2 YYDKDF, per germline (reference sequence). Unmatched junction bases numbered 10, after V lost 3 bases and J lost 6 bases. CDR3 size: 16 residues.

The chain employs TRBV29-1 and TRBJ2-3; tentatively, D is TRBD1 or TRBD2 (5 bases each). V lost 4 bases and J lost 2, with 10 bases in between. Germline V gene data show CDR1 as SQVTM and CDR2 as ANQGSEA. The CDR3 contains 13 residues. CDR3 sequence (DNA): TGCAGCGTTGTAGAGGGGAACACAGATACGCAGTATTTT. It codes for CSVVEGNTDTQYF.

Note on this clone: Other DNA sequences in the sample encode the same CDR3. The chain recombines TRBV27 with TRBJ2-7; no definite D call. The V end lost 2 bases, the J end lost 2 bases, and 7 bases lay between the germline ends. CDR1 MNHEY and CDR2 SMNVEV come from the germline V gene (reference sequence). The CDR3 is made up of 13 amino acids. CDR3 sequence reads: CASSLRRAYEQYF. In nucleotides, the CDR3 is TGTGCCAGCAGTTTAAGACGGGCCTACGAGCAGTACTTC.

The chain has TRBV6-5 and TRBJ2-3; 8 bases agree with TRBD1. The V gene's germline CDR1 is MNHEY and CDR2 SVGAGI. V shed 5 bases, J shed 4 bases, and the junction held 8 bases outside the gene matches. The CDR3 runs to 15 residues. CDR3 amino acids: CASSSDRGGPDTQYF. As DNA, the CDR3 is TGTGCCAGCAGTAGCGACAGGGGTGGTCCAGATACGCAGTATTTT.

This clone has a single count. The chain joins TRBV7-9 to TRBJ2-7, with D possibly being TRBD1 or TRBD2 (5 bases each). From germline, CDR1 is SEHNR and CDR2 FQNEAQ (reference sequence). V gave up 7 bases and J gave up 2 bases, with 15 bases separating them. The CDR3 loop spans 14 amino acids. The CDR3 loop reads CASMWGLGPYEQYF. The CDR3, as DNA: TGTGCCAGCATGTGGGGGTTGGGCCCCTACGAGCAGTACTTC.

The table lists this clone with a few counts. The sample carries other DNA sequences with the same CDR3. The chain is built from TRBV19 and TRBJ2-1; D unresolved. CDR3 length equals 11 residues. V gave up 3 bases and J gave up 6 bases, with 3 bases separating them. Germline V gene data show CDR1 as LNHDA and CDR2 as SQIVND (reference sequence). CDR3 loop: CASSILNEQFF. CDR3 DNA sequence: TGTGCCAGTAGTATTCTCAATGAGCAGTTCTTC. Looking up the rest from reference TRBV19 and TRBJ2-1 gives the full variable domain: DGGITQSPKYLFRKEGQNVTLSCEQNLNHDAMYWYRQDPGQGLRLIYYSQIVNDFQKGDIAEGYSVSREKKESFPLTVTSAQKNPTAFYLCASSILNEQFFGPGTRLTVL.

This rearrangement joins TRBV4-1 to TRBJ1-3; D is uncertain. The V gene lost 0 bases and the J gene lost 4 bases, with 4 bases spanning the gap. CDR1 MGHRA and CDR2 YSYEKL come from the germline V gene. The CDR3 has 13 amino acids. The chain's CDR3 is CASSQEYGNTIYF. In DNA form, the CDR3 reads TGCGCCAGCAGCCAAGAATACGGAAACACCATATATTTT.

The chain combines TRBV9 with TRBJ2-7; perhaps TRBD2 as D (6 bases). The CDR3 loop spans 15 amino acids. V was cut by 4 bases and J by 0 bases, with 14 bases left in between. Germline V gene data show CDR1 as SGDLS and CDR2 as YYNGEE. The CDR3 DNA follows: TGTGCCAGCAGCTCGGGACTCTCCAGCTCCTACGAGCAGTACTTC. Translating gives CASSSGLSSSYEQYF.

The chain is built from TRBV11-3 and TRBJ2-1, with no clear D. Trimming stripped 1 base from V and 0 bases from J, with 7 bases between. The CDR3 is made up of 15 amino acids. Germline values: CDR1 SGHNT, CDR2 YENEEA. Written as DNA, the CDR3 is TGTGCCAGCAGCTTAGGTGCGTACTCCTACAATGAGCAGTTCTTC. It translates to CASSLGAYSYNEQFF.

The chain couples TRBV19 to TRBJ2-1, with unresolved D. The ends were cut back, 3 bases at V and 2 bases at J, with 14 bases in the middle. The germline V gene encodes CDR1 LNHDA and CDR2 SQIVND (reference sequence). This CDR3 region has 16 residues. The CDR3 region is CASSMLRNSAYNEQFF. DNA for the CDR3: TGTGCCAGTAGTATGTTGCGGAATTCCGCCTACAATGAGCAGTTCTTC.

The chain is built from TRBV14 and TRBJ2-5; no reliable D call. Germline CDR1 SGHDN, CDR2 FVKESK. The CDR3 is 15 residues long. Between the trimmed V and J ends, which lost 3 bases and 2 bases, there was a span of 13 bases. The CDR3 region is CASSHRTHPQETQYF. Here the CDR3 DNA reads TGTGCCAGCAGCCACAGGACGCACCCTCAAGAGACCCAGTACTTC.

The genes are TRBV30 and TRBJ1-1; 7 bases map to TRBD1. The CDR3 is 15 residues long. CDR1 is GTSNPN and CDR2 is SVGIG in the germline V gene (reference sequence). V gave up 0 bases and J gave up 4 bases; unmatched junction bases: 8. CDR3 DNA: TGTGCCTGGAGTGTCTTGACAGGGAGGTTCACTGAAGCTTTCTTT. It is translated as CAWSVLTGRFTEAFF.

Here the CDR3 reads CASSPRLAEAKNIQYF. The CDR3, as DNA: TGTGCCAGCAGCCCCCGACTAGCGGAAGCCAAAAACATTCAGTACTTC. The chain recombines TRBV7-2 with TRBJ2-4, with 9 bases aligning to TRBD2. Losses at the gene ends were 5 bases for V and 0 bases for J; bases not matched to a gene: 5. Germline CDR1 and CDR2: SGHTA and FQGNSA. The CDR3 runs 16 residues.

The CDR3 region has the DNA TGTGCCAGCAGCCTCAGGGGGTCTACTAATGAAAAACTGTTTTTT. The encoded protein is CASSLRGSTNEKLFF. J is TRBJ1-4 and V is TRBV28, with 7 bases aligning to TRBD1. This CDR3 has 15 residues. Looked up from germline, CDR1 is MDHEN and CDR2 is SYDVKM. Trimming took 6 bases from V and 2 from J; bases not matched to a gene: 6.